The 5 T cell receptor beta chains given below trace back to one sample, sequenced in a study of cytomegalovirus exposure and HLA in healthy donors. The PCR had 60 Vbeta and 13 Jbeta primers. Some clones are missing from TCRdb's copy, which holds only in-frame ones; the method was immunoSEQ multiplex PCR. The sample carries over 150,000 clones, roughly 84% recorded once. The sample consisted of PBMCs. These receptor sequences come from a boy aged 2 to 10 in good health and CMV-seronegative.

The chain recombines TRBV2 with TRBJ2-7; perhaps TRBD2 as D (5 bases). Germline V gene lookup returns CDR1 SNHLY and CDR2 FYNNEI. Trimming took off 8 bases at V and 3 bases at J, with 20 bases between the two ends. This CDR3 is built from 15 residues. As DNA, the CDR3 is TGTGCCAGCGTCCGGCCTAGCTATGACGTCTACGAGCAGTACTTC. It yields the protein CASVRPSYDVYEQYF.

The chain couples TRBV27 to TRBJ2-7, with TRBD1 identical over 10 bases. This CDR3 contains 14 residues. CDR1 is MNHEY and CDR2 is SMNVEV in the germline V gene (reference sequence). J gave up 2 bases and V 5 bases, and 3 bases lay outside the gene matches. The CDR3: CASSGDRGPYEQYF. The CDR3 bases are TGTGCCAGCAGTGGGGACAGGGGCCCCTACGAGCAGTACTTC.

This clone was observed a few times. The chain is built from TRBV28 and TRBJ2-7; 11 bases fit TRBD2. Germline V gives CDR1 MDHEN, CDR2 SYDVKM. Unmatched junction bases numbered 5, after V lost 6 bases and J lost 1 base. The CDR3 is made up of 15 amino acids. The CDR3 spells CASRIIAGGSYEQYF. The CDR3 DNA follows: TGTGCCAGCAGGATCATAGCGGGAGGGTCCTACGAGCAGTACTTC.

This clone was detected once. The V call is TRBV11-2, the J call TRBJ2-1, with TRBD2 matching over 7 bases. J was trimmed by 7 bases and V by 2 bases; bases with no gene match: 5. This CDR3 comprises 14 residues. Germline V gene data show CDR1 as SGHAT and CDR2 as FQNNGV. The CDR3 bases are TGTGCCAGCAGCTTACGGGAGGTGATTAATGAGCAGTTCTTC. Encoded protein: CASSLREVINEQFF.

This clone was picked up a small number of times. The chain links TRBV6-1 to TRBJ1-3; 11 nucleotides agree with TRBD1. V was pared by 6 bases and J by 2 bases, with 3 bases of the junction left unmatched. Germline-derived CDR1 and CDR2 are MNHNS and SASEGT. The CDR3 length is 15 residues. This chain's CDR3 is CASSRDRGTGNTIYF. The CDR3 DNA reads TGTGCCAGCAGCCGGGACAGGGGGACTGGAAACACCATATATTTT.